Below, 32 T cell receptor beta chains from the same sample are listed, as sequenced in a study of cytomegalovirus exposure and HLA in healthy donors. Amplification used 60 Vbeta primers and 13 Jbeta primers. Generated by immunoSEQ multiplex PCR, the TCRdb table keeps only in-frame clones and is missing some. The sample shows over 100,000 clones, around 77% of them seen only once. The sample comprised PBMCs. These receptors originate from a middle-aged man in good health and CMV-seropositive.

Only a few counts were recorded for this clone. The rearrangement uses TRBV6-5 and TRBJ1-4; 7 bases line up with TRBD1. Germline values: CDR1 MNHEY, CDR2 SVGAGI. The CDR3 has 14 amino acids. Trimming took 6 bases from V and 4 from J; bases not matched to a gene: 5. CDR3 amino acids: CASRGTVSNEKLFF. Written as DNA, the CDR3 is TGTGCCAGCAGGGGGACAGTCAGTAATGAAAAACTGTTTTTT.

CDR3 protein: CASSATGQGLYEQYF. CDR3 DNA: TGTGCCAGCAGCGCCACGGGACAGGGCCTCTACGAGCAGTACTTC. V gene TRBV6-5 combines with J gene TRBJ2-7; TRBD1 agrees at 9 bases. The CDR3 has 15 amino acids. Germline CDR1 is MNHEY and CDR2 is SVGAGI. The junction had 9 bases not matched to a gene; V was cut back by 6 bases and J by 3 bases.

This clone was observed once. This chain's CDR3 is CASNDRGFGGYTF. As DNA, the CDR3 is TGTGCCAGCAACGACAGGGGGTTCGGCGGCTACACCTTC. The chain employs TRBV6-5 and TRBJ1-2, with 9 bases matching TRBD1. CDR1 and CDR2 (germline): MNHEY, SVGAGI. V lost 7 bases, J lost 8 bases, and 8 bases stayed unmatched. The CDR3 length is 13 residues.

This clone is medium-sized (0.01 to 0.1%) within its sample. This CDR3 reads CASSYIRDNHLEQYF. The CDR3 DNA reads TGTGCCAGCAGTTATATCCGGGACAACCATTTAGAGCAGTACTTC. The chain joins TRBV25-1 to TRBJ2-7, with TRBD1 as a possible D gene (6 bases). V gave up 5 bases and J gave up 7 bases, with 21 bases separating them. The germline CDR1 and CDR2 sequences are MGHDK and SYGVNS. The CDR3 is 15 residues long.

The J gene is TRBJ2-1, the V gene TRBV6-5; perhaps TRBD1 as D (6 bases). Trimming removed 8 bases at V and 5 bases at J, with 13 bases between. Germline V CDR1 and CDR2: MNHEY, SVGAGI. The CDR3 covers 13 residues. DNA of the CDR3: TGTGCCAGCTGTGCTGCAGGGGACAATGAGCAGTTCTTC. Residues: CASCAAGDNEQFF.

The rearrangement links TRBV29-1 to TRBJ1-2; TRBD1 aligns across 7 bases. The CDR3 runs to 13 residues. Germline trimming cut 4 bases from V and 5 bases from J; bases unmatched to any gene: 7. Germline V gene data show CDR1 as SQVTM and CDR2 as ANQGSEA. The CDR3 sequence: CSVVQGFEYGYTF. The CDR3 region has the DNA TGCAGCGTTGTACAGGGGTTTGAGTATGGCTACACCTTC.

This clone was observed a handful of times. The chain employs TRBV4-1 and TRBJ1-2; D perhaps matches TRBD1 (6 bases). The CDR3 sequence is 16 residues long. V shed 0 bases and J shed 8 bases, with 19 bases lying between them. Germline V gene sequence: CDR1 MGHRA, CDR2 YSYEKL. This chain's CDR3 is CASSQDDGGASSGYTF. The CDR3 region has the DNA TGCGCCAGCAGCCAAGATGATGGGGGCGCTTCGTCCGGCTACACCTTC.

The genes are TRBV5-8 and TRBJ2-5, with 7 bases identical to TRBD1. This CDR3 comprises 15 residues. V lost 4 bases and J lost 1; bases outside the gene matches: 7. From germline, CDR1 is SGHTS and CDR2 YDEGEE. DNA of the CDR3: TGTGCCAGCAGCCGAACCGGGACAGCCCAAGAGACCCAGTACTTC. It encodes CASSRTGTAQETQYF.

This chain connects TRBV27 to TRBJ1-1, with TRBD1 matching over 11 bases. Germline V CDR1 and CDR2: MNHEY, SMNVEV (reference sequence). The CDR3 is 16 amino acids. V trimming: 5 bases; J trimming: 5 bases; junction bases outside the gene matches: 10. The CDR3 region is CASSITSGTGGTEAFF. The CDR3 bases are TGTGCCAGCAGTATCACATCCGGGACAGGGGGGACTGAAGCTTTCTTT.

CDR3 in amino acids: CASSSPEVRTGNTEAFF. The CDR3 DNA reads TGTGCCAGCAGCTCGCCAGAGGTAAGGACAGGTAACACTGAAGCTTTCTTT. The chain uses TRBV7-9 and TRBJ1-1; 7 positions match TRBD1. This CDR3 spans 17 amino acids. The germline CDR1 and CDR2 sequences are SEHNR and FQNEAQ (reference sequence). The J segment lost 2 bases and the V segment lost 4 bases, leaving 13 bases of the junction unmatched.

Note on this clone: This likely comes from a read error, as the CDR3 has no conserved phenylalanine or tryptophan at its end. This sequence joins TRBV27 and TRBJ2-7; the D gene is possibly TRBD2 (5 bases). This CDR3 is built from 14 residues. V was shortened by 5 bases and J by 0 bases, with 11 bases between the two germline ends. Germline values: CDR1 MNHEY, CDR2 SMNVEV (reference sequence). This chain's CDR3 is CASSRGIDSYEQYL. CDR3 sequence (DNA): TGTGCCAGCAGTCGGGGTATCGACTCCTACGAGCAGTACCTC.

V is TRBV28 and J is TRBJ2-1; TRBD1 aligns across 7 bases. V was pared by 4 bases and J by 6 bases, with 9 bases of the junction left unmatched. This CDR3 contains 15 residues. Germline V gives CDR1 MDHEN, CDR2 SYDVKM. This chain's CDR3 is CASSSRQGWTNEQFF. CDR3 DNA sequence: TGTGCCAGCAGTTCAAGACAGGGATGGACCAATGAGCAGTTCTTC.

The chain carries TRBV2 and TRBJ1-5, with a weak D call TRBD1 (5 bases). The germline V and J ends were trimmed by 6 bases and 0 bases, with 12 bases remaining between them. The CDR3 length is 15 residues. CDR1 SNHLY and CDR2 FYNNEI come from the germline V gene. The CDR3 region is CASRGWGDSNQPQHF. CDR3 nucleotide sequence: TGTGCCAGCAGGGGGTGGGGGGATAGCAATCAGCCCCAGCATTTT.

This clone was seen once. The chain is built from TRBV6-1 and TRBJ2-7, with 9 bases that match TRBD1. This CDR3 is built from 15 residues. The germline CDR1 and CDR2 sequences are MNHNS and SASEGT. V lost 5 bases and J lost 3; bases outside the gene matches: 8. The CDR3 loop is CASSSRRTGVYEQYF. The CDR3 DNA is TGTGCCAGCAGTTCACGGAGGACAGGGGTCTACGAGCAGTACTTC.

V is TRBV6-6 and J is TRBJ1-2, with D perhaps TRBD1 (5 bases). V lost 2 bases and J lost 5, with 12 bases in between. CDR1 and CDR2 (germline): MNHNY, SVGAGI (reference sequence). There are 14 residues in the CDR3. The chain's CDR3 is CASSYTGTEYGYTF. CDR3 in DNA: TGTGCCAGCAGTTACACAGGAACGGAATATGGCTACACCTTC.

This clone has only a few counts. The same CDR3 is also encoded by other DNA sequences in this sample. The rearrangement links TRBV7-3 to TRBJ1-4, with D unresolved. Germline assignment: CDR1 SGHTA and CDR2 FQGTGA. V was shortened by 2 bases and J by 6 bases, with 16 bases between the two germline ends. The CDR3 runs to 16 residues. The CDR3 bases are TGTGCCAGCAGCTTAGTATGCTTTGCGCCCCATGAAAAACTGTTTTTT. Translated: CASSLVCFAPHEKLFF.

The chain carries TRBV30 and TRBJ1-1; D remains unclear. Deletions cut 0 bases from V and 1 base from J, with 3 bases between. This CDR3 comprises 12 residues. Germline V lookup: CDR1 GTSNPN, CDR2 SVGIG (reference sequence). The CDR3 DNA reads TGTGCCTGGAGTGTAGCGAACACTGAAGCTTTCTTT. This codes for CAWSVANTEAFF.

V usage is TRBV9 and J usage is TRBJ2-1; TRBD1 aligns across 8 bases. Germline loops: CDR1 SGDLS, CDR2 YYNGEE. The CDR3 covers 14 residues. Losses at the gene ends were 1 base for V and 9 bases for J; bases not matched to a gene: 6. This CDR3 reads CASSVLGQVTEQFF. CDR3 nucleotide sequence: TGTGCCAGCAGCGTATTGGGACAGGTGACTGAGCAGTTCTTC.

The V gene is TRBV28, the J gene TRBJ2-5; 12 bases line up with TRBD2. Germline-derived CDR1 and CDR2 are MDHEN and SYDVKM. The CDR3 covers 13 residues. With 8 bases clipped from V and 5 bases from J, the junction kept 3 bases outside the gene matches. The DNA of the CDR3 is TGTGCCAGCCTTACTAGCGGGGGGGAGACCCAGTACTTC. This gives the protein CASLTSGGETQYF.

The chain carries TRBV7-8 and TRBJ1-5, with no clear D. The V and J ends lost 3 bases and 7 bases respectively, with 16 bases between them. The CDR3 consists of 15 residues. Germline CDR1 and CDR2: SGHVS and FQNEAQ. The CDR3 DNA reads TGTGCCAGCAGCTTGAGGCTGGGAGGAGGGCAGCCCCAGCATTTT. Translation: CASSLRLGGGQPQHF.

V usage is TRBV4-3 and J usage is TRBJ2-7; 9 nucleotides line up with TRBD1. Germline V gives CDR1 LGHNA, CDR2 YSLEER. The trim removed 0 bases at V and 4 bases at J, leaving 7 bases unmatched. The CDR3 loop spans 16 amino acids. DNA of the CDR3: TGCGCCAGCAGCCAAGATTGGGGACAGGGTGGGTACGAGCAGTACTTC. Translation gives CASSQDWGQGGYEQYF.

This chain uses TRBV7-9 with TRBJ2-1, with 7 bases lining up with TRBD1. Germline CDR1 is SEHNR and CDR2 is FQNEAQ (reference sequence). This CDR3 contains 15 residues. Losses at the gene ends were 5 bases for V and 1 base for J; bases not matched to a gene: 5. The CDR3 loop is CASSPQGESYNEQFF. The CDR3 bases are TGTGCCAGCAGCCCTCAGGGGGAGTCCTACAATGAGCAGTTCTTC.

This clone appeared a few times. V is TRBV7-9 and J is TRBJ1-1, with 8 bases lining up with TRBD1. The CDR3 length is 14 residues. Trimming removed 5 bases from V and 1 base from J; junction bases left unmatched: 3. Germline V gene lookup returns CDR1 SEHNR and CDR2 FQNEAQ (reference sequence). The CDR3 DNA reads TGTGCCAGCAGCGTGGGACAGGAGAACACTGAAGCTTTCTTT. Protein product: CASSVGQENTEAFF.

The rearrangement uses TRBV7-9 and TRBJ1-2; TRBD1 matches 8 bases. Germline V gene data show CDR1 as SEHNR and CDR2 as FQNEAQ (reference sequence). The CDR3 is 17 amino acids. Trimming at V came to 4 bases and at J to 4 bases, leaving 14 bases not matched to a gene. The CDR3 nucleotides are TGTGCCAGCAGCTCAGGACAGGGAATAAATTTGGTCTATGGCTACACCTTC. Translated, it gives CASSSGQGINLVYGYTF.

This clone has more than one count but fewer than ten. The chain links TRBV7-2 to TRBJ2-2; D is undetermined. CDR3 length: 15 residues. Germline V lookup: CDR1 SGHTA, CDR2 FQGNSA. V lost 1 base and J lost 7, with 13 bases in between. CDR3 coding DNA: TGTGCCAGCAGCTTAGTGGTTAGTGGTCTCGGGGAGCTGTTTTTT. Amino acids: CASSLVVSGLGELFF.

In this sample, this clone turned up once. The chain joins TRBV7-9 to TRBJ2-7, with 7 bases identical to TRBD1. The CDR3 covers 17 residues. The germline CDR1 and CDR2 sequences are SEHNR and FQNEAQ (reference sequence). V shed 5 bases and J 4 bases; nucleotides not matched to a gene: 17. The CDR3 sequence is CASSGHPTGQGQYEQYF. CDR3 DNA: TGTGCCAGCAGCGGCCACCCCACAGGGCAGGGACAGTACGAGCAGTACTTC.

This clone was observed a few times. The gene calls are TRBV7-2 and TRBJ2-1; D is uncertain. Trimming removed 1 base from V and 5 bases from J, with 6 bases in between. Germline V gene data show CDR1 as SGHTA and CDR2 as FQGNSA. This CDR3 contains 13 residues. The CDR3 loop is CASSLGSNNEQFF. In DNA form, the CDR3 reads TGTGCCAGCAGCTTAGGCAGTAACAATGAGCAGTTCTTC.

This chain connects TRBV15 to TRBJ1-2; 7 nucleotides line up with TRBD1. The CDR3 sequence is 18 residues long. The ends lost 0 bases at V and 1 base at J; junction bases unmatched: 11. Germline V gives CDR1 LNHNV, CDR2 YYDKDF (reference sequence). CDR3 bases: TGTGCCACCAGCAGAGACAGGCTCGACAGGGACGATAACTATGGCTACACCTTC. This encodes CATSRDRLDRDDNYGYTF.

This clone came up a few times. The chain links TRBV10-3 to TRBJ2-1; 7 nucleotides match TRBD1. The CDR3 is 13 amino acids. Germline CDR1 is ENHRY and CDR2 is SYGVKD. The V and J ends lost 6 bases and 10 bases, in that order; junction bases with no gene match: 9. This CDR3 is CAIRPGTDPEQFF. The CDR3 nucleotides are TGTGCCATCAGACCAGGGACAGACCCCGAGCAGTTCTTC.

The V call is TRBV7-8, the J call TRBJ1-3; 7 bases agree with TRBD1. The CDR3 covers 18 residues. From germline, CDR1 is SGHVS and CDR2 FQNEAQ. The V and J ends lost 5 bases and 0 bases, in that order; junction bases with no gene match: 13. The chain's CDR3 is CASSRGRPGQSSGNTIYF. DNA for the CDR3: TGTGCCAGCAGCCGAGGGAGGCCGGGACAGAGCTCTGGAAACACCATATATTTT. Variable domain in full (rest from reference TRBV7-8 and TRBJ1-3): GAGVSQSPRYKVAKRGQDVALRCDPISGHVSLFWYQQALGQGPEFLTYFQNEAQLDKSGLPSDRFFAERPEGSVSTLKIQRTQQEDSAVYLCASSRGRPGQSSGNTIYFGEGSWLTVV.

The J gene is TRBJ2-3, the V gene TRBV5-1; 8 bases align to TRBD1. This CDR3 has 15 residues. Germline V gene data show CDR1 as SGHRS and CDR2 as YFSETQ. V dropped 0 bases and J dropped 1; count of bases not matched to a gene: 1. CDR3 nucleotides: TGCGCCAGCAGCTTGGAGGGACAGGGCACAGATACGCAGTATTTT. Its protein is CASSLEGQGTDTQYF. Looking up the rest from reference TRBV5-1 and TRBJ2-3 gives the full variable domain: KAGVTQTPRYLIKTRGQQVTLSCSPISGHRSVSWYQQTPGQGLQFLFEYFSETQRNKGNFPGRFSGRQFSNSRSEMNVSTLELGDSALYLCASSLEGQGTDTQYFGPGTRLTVL.

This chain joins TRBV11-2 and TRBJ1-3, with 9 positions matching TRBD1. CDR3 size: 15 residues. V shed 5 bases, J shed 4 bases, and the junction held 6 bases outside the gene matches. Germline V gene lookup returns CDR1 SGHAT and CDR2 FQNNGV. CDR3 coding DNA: TGTGCCAGCAGCAAAACACAGGGGGCGGGAAACACCATATATTTT. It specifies CASSKTQGAGNTIYF.